Listed below are T cell receptor beta chains from one sample, sequenced in a study of blood T cells in healthy people across ages. One entry per CDR3 protein results from TCRdb running MiXCR on the 5' RACE reads. The data hold roughly 640,000 distinct CDR3 sequences, with approximately 30% observed a single time. Sequencing used blood. These TCRs come from a woman of 80 years or more in good health. Each CDR3 is given with its conserved first and last residue. The D gene is left open where the match is weak. Clone sizes are given selectively: once, few, many, or a class where the clone is expanded.

TRBV7-9	TRBJ1-1	.	.	CASNFGGTTEAFF	TGTGCCAGCAACTTCGGGGGCACCACTGAAGCTTTCTTT
TRBV24-1	TRBJ1-2	.	.	CATSPGNYGYTF	TGTGCCACCAGTCCAGGGAACTATGGCTACACCTTC
TRBV15	TRBJ2-5	.	many	CATSRSGPGETQYF	TGTGCCACCAGCAGATCCGGGCCCGGGGAGACCCAGTACTTC
TRBV5-5	TRBJ2-3	.	.	CASSWFPGPTDTQYF	TGTGCCAGCAGCTGGTTCCCGGGACCGACAGATACGCAGTATTTT
TRBV20-1	TRBJ2-3	.	many	CSAGASAPSTDTQYF	TGCAGTGCAGGGGCTAGCGCGCCTAGCACAGATACGCAGTATTTT
TRBV12-3/TRBV12-4	TRBJ2-7	.	many	CASSAFPRGSYEQYF	TGTGCCAGCAGTGCGTTCCCAAGGGGGTCCTACGAGCAGTACTTC
TRBV7-9	TRBJ2-5	TRBD1	.	CASSKPPQGATYSEQYF	TGTGCCAGCAGCAAACCCCCCCAGGGGGCGACTTACAGTGAGCAGTACTTC
TRBV20-1	TRBJ2-1	TRBD2	.	CSAPGGGGRAGGVNEQFF	TGCAGTGCTCCAGGGGGAGGGGGACGAGCGGGGGGAGTCAATGAGCAGTTCTTC
TRBV7-9	TRBJ1-2	TRBD1	many	CASIRTGDGYGYTF	TGTGCCAGCATCAGGACAGGGGACGGATATGGCTACACCTTC
TRBV10-3	TRBJ1-5	.	many	CAISAATGSQHF	TGTGCCATCAGTGCTGCGACAGGATCCCAGCATTTT
TRBV6-5	TRBJ2-6	.	many	CASSGRDATFVLTF	TGTGCCAGCAGTGGCCGGGACGCGACCTTCGTCCTGACTTTC
TRBV20-1	TRBJ2-3	.	.	CSANRGGITNTQYF	TGCAGTGCCAACCGCGGCGGTATCACAAATACGCAGTATTTT
TRBV6-2/TRBV6-3	TRBJ2-2	TRBD2	few	CASKGTSVGELFF	TGTGCCAGCAAAGGGACTAGCGTCGGGGAGCTGTTTTTT
TRBV20-1	TRBJ2-3	TRBD2	many	CSGGRAGETDTQYF	TGCAGTGGGGGCCGGGCGGGGGAAACAGATACGCAGTATTTT